A selection of T cell receptor beta chains follows, all from one sample in a study of blood T cell repertoires in COVID-19. Generated by immunoSEQ multiplex PCR, the TCRdb table keeps only in-frame clones and is missing some. The data show a few hundred thousand clones, with roughly 80% seen just once and less than 6% held by the top ten. Sequencing used PBMCs or T cells enriched from blood (not recorded which). The receptors shown here come from a woman in her forties or fifties who had recovered from COVID-19. CDR3s include the opening cysteine and the closing phenylalanine or tryptophan. Fields, in order: V gene, J gene, CDR3 protein.

v_call: TRBV19; j_call: TRBJ1-4; cdr3_aa: CASGLDSYNEKLFF
v_call: TRBV5-6; j_call: TRBJ1-1; cdr3_aa: CASSLRRRVMNTEAFF
v_call: TRBV2; j_call: TRBJ2-3; cdr3_aa: CASRSGAGGQDPQYF
v_call: TRBV11-2; j_call: TRBJ2-5; cdr3_aa: CASSPNSGGVQETQYF
v_call: TRBV7-5; j_call: TRBJ2-7; cdr3_aa: CARSSPPTARSSYEQYF
v_call: TRBV30; j_call: TRBJ1-6; cdr3_aa: CASPGQKNNSPLHF
v_call: TRBV29-1; j_call: TRBJ1-1; cdr3_aa: CSVEDGRMKAFF
v_call: TRBV28; j_call: TRBJ2-6; cdr3_aa: CASSQTGSQVAGANVLTF
v_call: TRBV11-3; j_call: TRBJ1-3; cdr3_aa: CASSLTVQGSGNTIYF
v_call: TRBV7-8; j_call: TRBJ2-7; cdr3_aa: CASSLGRAYEQYF
v_call: TRBV6-2/TRBV6-3; j_call: TRBJ2-1; cdr3_aa: CASSSPPWSGSVTRGEQFF
v_call: TRBV30; j_call: TRBJ1-4; cdr3_aa: CAWSGQGAEKLFF
v_call: TRBV5-6; j_call: TRBJ2-6; cdr3_aa: CASSLWTGVSGANVLTF